The 5 T cell receptor beta chains presented below share a single source sample, sequenced in a study of human T cells and chemical hapten exposure. TCRdb reanalysed the RACE reads using MiXCR and keeps one entry per CDR3 protein. Here the sample spans about 360,000 distinct CDR3 sequences, around 7% being singletons. Time point specified: patch test 1, 2 weeks after DPC sensitization. Treatment here: therapeutic diphenylcyclopropenone sensitization with weekly scalp DPC. The specimen was whole blood, collected in connection with sensitization to the hapten diphenylcyclopropenone (DPC). These receptor sequences come from a woman in her late teens or twenties with alopecia areata. Some clones in this sample may be carry-over from other donors' samples.

The chain links TRBV14 to TRBJ2-3; D might be TRBD1 (5 bases). V dropped 2 bases and J dropped 10 bases, with 10 bases sitting between them. CDR1 and CDR2 from the germline V gene are SGHDN and FVKESK. This CDR3 has 12 residues. The CDR3 nucleotides read TGTGCCAGCAGCCAACAGGGAACGCCGCAGTATTTT. Its protein product is CASSQQGTPQYF.

Many counts were recorded for this clonotype. The V call is TRBV28, the J call TRBJ2-6; no clear D gene. CDR3 length equals 16 residues. CDR1 is MDHEN, CDR2 SYDVKM, per germline. The ends were cut back, 0 bases at V and 1 base at J, with 7 bases in the middle. CDR3 in amino acids: CASSLWASSGANVLTF. The DNA for the CDR3 is TGTGCCAGCAGTTTATGGGCCAGTTCTGGGGCCAACGTCCTGACTTTC.

The chain has TRBV10-3 and TRBJ1-1; D not resolved. Germline values: CDR1 ENHRY, CDR2 SYGVKD. The CDR3 length is 16 residues. Trimming removed 0 bases at V and 0 bases at J, with 11 bases between. CDR3 sequence: CAISESGLTLNTEAFF. The CDR3, as DNA: TGTGCCATCAGTGAGTCCGGACTGACATTGAACACTGAAGCTTTCTTT.

The V and J genes are TRBV29-1 and TRBJ1-1; D might be TRBD1 (6 bases). V was shortened by 4 bases and J by 3 bases, with 18 bases between the two germline ends. Per the germline V gene, CDR1 is SQVTM and CDR2 is ANQGSEA. The CDR3 covers 15 residues. The CDR3 reads CSVGGALTEDTEAFF. In nucleotides, the CDR3 is TGCAGCGTTGGGGGGGCGTTAACGGAGGACACTGAAGCTTTCTTT.

This rearrangement joins TRBV10-3 to TRBJ2-3; 7 nucleotides align to TRBD2. Per the germline V gene, CDR1 is ENHRY and CDR2 is SYGVKD. This CDR3 region has 16 residues. V shed 6 bases and J 0 bases; nucleotides not matched to a gene: 9. The DNA of the CDR3 is TGTGCCATCAGGGGTTCTAGCGGAGTGAGCACAGATACGCAGTATTTT. Its translation is CAIRGSSGVSTDTQYF.